This TCR beta chain was documented in a study of response to subunit inactivated influenza vaccine. In TCRdb, the RT-PCR reads were re-called with MiXCR into one record per CDR3 protein. Here the sample spans some 500,000 distinct CDR3 sequences, roughly 25% being singletons. Germline V gene data show CDR1 as MNHEY and CDR2 as SMNVEV (reference sequence). The V end was cut by 8 bases, the J end by 0 bases, with 14 bases between. This CDR3 comprises 14 residues. The TCR originated in a man aged 45 to 65 who received an inactivated influenza vaccine. Source: CD4+ T cells sorted from PBMCs, taken more than 4 days after vaccination. J is TRBJ2-7 and V is TRBV27; D remains ambiguous. The CDR3 nucleotides read TGTGCCAGCGGTACTGGCAGTTCCTCCTACGAGCAGTACTTC. It specifies CASGTGSSSYEQYF.